This T cell receptor beta chain was recorded in a study of T cell responses to AZD1222 COVID-19 vaccine. As for this clone: Its cognate antigen is unknown.

Assay used: immunoSEQ multiplex PCR; TCRdb lists only in-frame clones, some missing. The table records 150,000 to 200,000 clones, around 88% of them present only once. Notes on the study in general: Donors were chiefly white British, with a greater number of females, and clonal diversity was perhaps underestimated.

This CDR3 is 14 amino acids long. V was pared by 3 bases and J by 4 bases, with 12 bases between. From germline, CDR1 is SGHAT and CDR2 FQDESV (reference sequence). The sequences come from peripheral blood, collected 28 days after the second AZD1222 dose. V usage is TRBV11-1 and J usage is TRBJ2-5, with D perhaps TRBD1 (5 bases). This receptor was obtained from an adult who received the AZD1222 COVID-19 vaccine. CDR3 in DNA: TGTGCCAGCAGCTTGCGGCCAGGGCCAGAGACCCAGTACTTC. Translating it yields CASSLRPGPETQYF.